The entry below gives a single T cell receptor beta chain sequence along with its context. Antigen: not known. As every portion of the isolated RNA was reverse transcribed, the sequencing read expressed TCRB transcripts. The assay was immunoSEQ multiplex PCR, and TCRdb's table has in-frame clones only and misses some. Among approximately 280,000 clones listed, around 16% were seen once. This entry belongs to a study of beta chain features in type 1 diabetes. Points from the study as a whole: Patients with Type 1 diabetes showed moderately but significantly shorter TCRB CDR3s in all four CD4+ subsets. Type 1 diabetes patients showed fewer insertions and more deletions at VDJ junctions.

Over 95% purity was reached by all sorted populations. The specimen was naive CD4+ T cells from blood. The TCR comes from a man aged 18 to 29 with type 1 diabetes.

CDR3 DNA sequence: TGTGCCAGCAGCTCAGCCGGGACAGGGTGGCAGCCCCAGCATTTT. This codes for CASSSAGTGWQPQHF. The rearrangement joins TRBV7-9 to TRBJ1-5; 9 bases match TRBD1. Germline CDR1 and CDR2: SEHNR and FQNEAQ (reference sequence). The CDR3 is made up of 15 amino acids. V dropped 4 bases and J dropped 7; count of bases not matched to a gene: 8.